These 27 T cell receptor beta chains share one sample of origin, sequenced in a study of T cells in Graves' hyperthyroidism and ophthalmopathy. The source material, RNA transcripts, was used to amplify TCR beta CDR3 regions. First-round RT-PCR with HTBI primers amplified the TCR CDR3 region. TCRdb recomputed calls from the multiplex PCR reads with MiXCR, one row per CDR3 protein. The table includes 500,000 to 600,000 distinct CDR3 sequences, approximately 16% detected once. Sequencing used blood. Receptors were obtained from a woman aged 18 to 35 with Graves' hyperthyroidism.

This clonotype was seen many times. The CDR3 loop is CASSSADSYNSPLHF. In nucleotides, the CDR3 is TGTGCCAGCAGTTCCGCTGACAGCTATAATTCACCCCTCCACTTT. The chain is built from TRBV28 and TRBJ1-6; possible D gene TRBD1, 5 bases. The V gene's germline CDR1 is MDHEN and CDR2 SYDVKM. The ends were cut back, 4 bases at V and 3 bases at J, with 10 bases in the middle. The length of the CDR3 is 15 residues.

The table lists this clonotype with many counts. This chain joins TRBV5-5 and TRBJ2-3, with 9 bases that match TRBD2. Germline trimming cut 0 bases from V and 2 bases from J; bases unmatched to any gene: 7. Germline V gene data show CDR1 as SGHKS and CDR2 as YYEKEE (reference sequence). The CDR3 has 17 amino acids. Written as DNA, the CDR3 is TGTGCCAGCAGCTTGGTTGCGGGGGGGACCTACACAGATACGCAGTATTTT. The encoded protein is CASSLVAGGTYTDTQYF.

CDR3 protein: CASSYRVDTQYF. In DNA form, the CDR3 reads TGTGCCAGCAGTTACAGGGTAGATACGCAGTATTTT. This chain links TRBV6-2 or TRBV6-3 with TRBJ2-3; no clear D gene. Between the trimmed V and J ends, which lost 2 bases and 5 bases, there was a span of 5 bases. This CDR3 is built from 12 residues. Germline CDR1 is MNHEY and CDR2 is SVGEGT.

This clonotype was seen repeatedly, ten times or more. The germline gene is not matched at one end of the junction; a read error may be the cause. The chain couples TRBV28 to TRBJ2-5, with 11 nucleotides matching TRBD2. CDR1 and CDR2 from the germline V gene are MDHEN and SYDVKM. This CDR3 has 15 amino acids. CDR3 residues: CASTSPIAGGPLWNF. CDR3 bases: TGTGCCAGCACAAGTCCCATAGCGGGAGGGCCGCTATGGAACTTC.

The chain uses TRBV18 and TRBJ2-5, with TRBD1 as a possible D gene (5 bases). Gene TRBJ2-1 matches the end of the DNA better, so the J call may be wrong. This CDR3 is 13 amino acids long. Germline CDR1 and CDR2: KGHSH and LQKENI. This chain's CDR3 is CASSPNRQGSQFF. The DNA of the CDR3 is TGTGCCAGCTCACCAAACAGGCAAGGGTCCCAGTTCTTC.

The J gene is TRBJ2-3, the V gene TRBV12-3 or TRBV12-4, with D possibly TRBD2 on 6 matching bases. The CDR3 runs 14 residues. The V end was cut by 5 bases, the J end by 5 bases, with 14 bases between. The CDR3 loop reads CASSVSGGGDTQYF. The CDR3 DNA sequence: TGTGCCAGCAGTGTTAGCGGAGGTGGAGATACGCAGTATTTT.

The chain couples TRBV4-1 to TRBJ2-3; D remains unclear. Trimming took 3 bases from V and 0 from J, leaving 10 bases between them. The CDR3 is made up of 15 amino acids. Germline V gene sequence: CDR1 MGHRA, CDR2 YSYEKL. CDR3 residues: CASSQLRASTDTQYF. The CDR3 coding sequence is TGCGCCAGCAGCCAGCTTCGGGCGAGCACAGATACGCAGTATTTT.

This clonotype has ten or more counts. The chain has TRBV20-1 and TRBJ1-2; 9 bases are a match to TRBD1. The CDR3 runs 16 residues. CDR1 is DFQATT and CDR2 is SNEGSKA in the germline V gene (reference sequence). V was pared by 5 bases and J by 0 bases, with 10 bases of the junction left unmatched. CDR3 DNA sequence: TGCAGTGCTTACCAGACAGGGGGACCACCTAACTATGGCTACACCTTC. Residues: CSAYQTGGPPNYGYTF.

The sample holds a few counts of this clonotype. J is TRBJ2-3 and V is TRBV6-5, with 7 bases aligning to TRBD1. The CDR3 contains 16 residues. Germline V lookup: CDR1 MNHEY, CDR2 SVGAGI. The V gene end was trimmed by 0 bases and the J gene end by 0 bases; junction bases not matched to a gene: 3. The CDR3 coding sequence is TGTGCCAGCAGTTACTCGGGGACAGCTAGCACAGATACGCAGTATTTT. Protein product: CASSYSGTASTDTQYF.

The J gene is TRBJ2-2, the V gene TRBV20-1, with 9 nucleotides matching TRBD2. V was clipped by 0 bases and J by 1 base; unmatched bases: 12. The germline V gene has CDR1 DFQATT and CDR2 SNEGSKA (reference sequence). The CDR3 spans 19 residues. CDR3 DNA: TGCAGTGCTAGAGATTTTCGTTTCAGAGCGGGAGGGAACACCGGGGAGCTGTTTTTT. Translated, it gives CSARDFRFRAGGNTGELFF.

The CDR3 DNA reads TGTGCCACCAGCAGACCGAAAGCGGGGGCCTTTAAAGAGACCCAGTACTTC. It is translated as CATSRPKAGAFKETQYF. The chain joins TRBV15 to TRBJ2-5, with 8 positions matching TRBD2. The length of the CDR3 is 17 residues. J lost 3 bases, V lost 2 bases, and 11 bases had no gene match. Germline-derived CDR1 and CDR2 are LNHNV and YYDKDF (reference sequence). The full variable domain, its missing parts supplied by reference TRBV15 and TRBJ2-5, is DAMVIQNPRYQVTQFGKPVTLSCSQTLNHNVMYWYQQKSSQAPKLLFHYYDKDFNNEADTPDNFQSRRPNTSFCFLDIRSPGLGDTAMYLCATSRPKAGAFKETQYFGPGTRLLVL.

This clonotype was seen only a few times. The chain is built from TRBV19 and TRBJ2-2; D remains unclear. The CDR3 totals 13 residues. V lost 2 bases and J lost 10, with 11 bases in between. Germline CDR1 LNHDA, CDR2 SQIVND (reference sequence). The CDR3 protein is CASSILRSEELFF. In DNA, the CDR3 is TGTGCCAGTAGTATATTGCGTTCGGAGGAGCTGTTTTTT.

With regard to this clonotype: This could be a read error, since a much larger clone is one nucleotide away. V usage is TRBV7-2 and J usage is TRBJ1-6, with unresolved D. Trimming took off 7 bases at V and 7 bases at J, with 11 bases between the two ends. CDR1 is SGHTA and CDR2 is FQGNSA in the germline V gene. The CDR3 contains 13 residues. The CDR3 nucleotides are TGTGCCAGCACCCCTTGGGAGAATTCACCCCTCCACTTT. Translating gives CASTPWENSPLHF.

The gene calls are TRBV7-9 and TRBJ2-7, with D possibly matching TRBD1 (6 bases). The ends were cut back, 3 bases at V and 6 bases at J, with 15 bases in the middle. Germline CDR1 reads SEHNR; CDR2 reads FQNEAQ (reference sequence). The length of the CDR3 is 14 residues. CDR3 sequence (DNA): TGTGCCAGCAGCTTGGGGGCCCGGGCGGGCGAGCAGTACTTC. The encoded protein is CASSLGARAGEQYF.

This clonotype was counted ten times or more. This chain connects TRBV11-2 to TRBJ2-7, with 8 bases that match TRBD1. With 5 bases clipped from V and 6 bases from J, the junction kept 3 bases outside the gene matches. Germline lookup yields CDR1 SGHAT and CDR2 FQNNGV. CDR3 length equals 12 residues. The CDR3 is CASSDRGGEQYF. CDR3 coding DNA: TGTGCCAGCAGCGACAGGGGTGGCGAGCAGTACTTC.

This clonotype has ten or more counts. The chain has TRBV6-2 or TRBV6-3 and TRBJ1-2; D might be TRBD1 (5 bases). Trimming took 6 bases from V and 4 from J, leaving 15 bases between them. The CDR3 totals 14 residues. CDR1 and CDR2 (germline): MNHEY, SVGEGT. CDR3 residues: CASRDRGRIYGYTF. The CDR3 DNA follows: TGTGCCAGCAGAGACCGGGGCAGGATCTATGGCTACACCTTC.

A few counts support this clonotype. The CDR3 bases are TGTGCCAGCACCCGCGACAGGGTATCAGCTCTGATGTTTTTT. The encoded protein is CASTRDRVSALMFF. The rearrangement links TRBV6-2 or TRBV6-3 to TRBJ1-4; 7 nucleotides agree with TRBD1. V was pared by 7 bases and J by 15 bases, with 17 bases of the junction left unmatched. Germline V gives CDR1 MNHEY, CDR2 SVGEGT. The CDR3 covers 14 residues.

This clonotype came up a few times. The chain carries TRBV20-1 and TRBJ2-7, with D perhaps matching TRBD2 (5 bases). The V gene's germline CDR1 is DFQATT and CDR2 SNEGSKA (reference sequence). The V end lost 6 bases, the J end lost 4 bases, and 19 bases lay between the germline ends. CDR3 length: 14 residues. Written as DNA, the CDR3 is TGCAGTGCACTTTTGGAGGCACCATCATACGAGCAGTACTTC. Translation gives CSALLEAPSYEQYF.

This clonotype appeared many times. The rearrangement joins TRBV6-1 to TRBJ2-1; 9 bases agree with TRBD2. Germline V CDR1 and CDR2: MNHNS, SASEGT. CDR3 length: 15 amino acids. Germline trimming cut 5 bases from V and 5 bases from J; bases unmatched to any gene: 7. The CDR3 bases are TGTGCCAGCAGTCCCGGGACTAGCATGAACAATGAGCAGTTCTTC. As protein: CASSPGTSMNNEQFF.

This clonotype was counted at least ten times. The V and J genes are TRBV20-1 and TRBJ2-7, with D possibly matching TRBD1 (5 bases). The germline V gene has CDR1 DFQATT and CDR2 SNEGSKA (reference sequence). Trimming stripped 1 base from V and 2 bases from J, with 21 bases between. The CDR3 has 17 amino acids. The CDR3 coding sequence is TGCAGTGCTAGAGGCGAGTTGGGGCAGCGACCCACCTACGAGCAGTACTTC. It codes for CSARGELGQRPTYEQYF.

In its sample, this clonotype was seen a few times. CDR3 bases: TGCGCCAGCAGCCAACCTAAGGGACAGATCAGGACTGAAGCTTTCTTT. Translated: CASSQPKGQIRTEAFF. The chain links TRBV4-1 to TRBJ1-1; TRBD1 matches 7 bases. Germline trimming cut 2 bases from V and 5 bases from J; bases unmatched to any gene: 11. This CDR3 contains 16 residues. Germline V gives CDR1 MGHRA, CDR2 YSYEKL.

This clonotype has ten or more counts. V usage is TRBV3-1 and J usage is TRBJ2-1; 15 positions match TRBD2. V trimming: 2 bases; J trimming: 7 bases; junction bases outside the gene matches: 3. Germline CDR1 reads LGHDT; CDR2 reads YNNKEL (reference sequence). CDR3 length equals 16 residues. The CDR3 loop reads CASSQTGTSGRNEQFF. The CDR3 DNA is TGTGCCAGCAGCCAAACTGGGACTAGCGGGAGGAATGAGCAGTTCTTC.

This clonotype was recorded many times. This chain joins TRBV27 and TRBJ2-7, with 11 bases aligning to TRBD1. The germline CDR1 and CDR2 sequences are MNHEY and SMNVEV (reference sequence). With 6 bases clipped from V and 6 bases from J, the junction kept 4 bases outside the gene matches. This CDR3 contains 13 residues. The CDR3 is CASSLGTGGEQYF. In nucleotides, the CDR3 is TGTGCCAGCAGCTTAGGGACAGGGGGCGAGCAGTACTTC.

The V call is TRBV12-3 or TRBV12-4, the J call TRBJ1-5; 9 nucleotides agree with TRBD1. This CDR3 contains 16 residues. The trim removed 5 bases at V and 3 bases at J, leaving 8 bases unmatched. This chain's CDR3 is CASSPGTGRVNQPQHF. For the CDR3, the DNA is TGTGCCAGCAGTCCGGGGACAGGGAGAGTCAATCAGCCCCAGCATTTT.

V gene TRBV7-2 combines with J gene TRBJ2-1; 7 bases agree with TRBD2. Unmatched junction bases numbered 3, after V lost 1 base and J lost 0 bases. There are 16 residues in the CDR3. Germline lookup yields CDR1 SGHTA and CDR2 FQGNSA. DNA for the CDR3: TGTGCCAGCAGCTTAGTTCGCGGGAGCTCCTACAATGAGCAGTTCTTC. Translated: CASSLVRGSSYNEQFF.

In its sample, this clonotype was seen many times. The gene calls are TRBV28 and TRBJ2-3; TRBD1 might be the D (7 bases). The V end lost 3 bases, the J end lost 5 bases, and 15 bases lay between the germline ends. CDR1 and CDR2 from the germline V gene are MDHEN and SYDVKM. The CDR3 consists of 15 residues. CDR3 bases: TGTGCCAGCAGTTTTACTGGGCGGGACAGAGATACGCAGTATTTT. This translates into CASSFTGRDRDTQYF.

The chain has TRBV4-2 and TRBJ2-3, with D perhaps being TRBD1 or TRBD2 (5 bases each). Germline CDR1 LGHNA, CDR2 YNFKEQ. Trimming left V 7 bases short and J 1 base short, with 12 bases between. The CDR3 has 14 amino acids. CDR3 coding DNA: TGTGCCAGCACCTCGGGGACGGGCACAGATACGCAGTATTTT. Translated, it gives CASTSGTGTDTQYF.